What follows describes a single TCR beta chain. The data are from a study of shared clonotypes between healthy human individuals. About the research overall: The donor pool was made up of a couple of women and three men aged 18 to 49.

V lost 5 bases and J 3 bases, leaving 11 bases between the germline ends. Germline values: CDR1 SGHAT, CDR2 FQNNGV. The CDR3 sequence is 13 residues long. Genomic DNA of each subset was evenly split across several immunoSEQ plates. Data came from immunoSEQ multiplex PCR; TCRdb stores just in-frame clones and leaves some out. Of roughly 1.5 million clones listed, around 98% are singletons. The source material was naive CD4+ T cells sorted from blood. The subset: CD45RA+ positively selected. The TCR comes from a man aged 30-40 years in good health. The chain recombines TRBV11-2 with TRBJ2-7, with D maybe TRBD2 (5 bases). CDR3 sequence (DNA): TGTGCCAGCAGCGTTAGGGCGGGCTACGAGCAGTACTTC. Its protein is CASSVRAGYEQYF.